Listed below are T cell receptor beta chains from one sample, sequenced in a study of shared T cell receptors in the human thymus. TCRdb keeps only in-frame clones here, not all; method: immunoSEQ multiplex PCR. Of approximately 580,000 clones in the sample, approximately 78% were seen once. The same specimen was also included in a second study, on human thymus T cells.

Sequencing was done on a sample of thymocytes. These receptors were taken from a boy in the first two years of life with a congenital heart defect. Each CDR3 is given with its conserved first and last residue. Each record gives: J gene, V gene, CDR3 protein.

j_gene: TRBJ1-2; v_gene: TRBV6-4; CDR3aa: CASSARGYTF
j_gene: TRBJ2-1; v_gene: TRBV6-5; CDR3aa: CASREKEENYNEQFF
j_gene: TRBJ1-1; v_gene: TRBV6-5; CDR3aa: CASNTMGQNTEAFF
j_gene: TRBJ1-5; v_gene: TRBV11-2; CDR3aa: CASSLAGDSNQPQHF
j_gene: TRBJ2-7; v_gene: TRBV6-1; CDR3aa: CASSEGLHFGRLGGVYEQYF
j_gene: TRBJ2-5; v_gene: TRBV27; CDR3aa: CASSLKLAGEGETQYF
j_gene: NA; v_gene: TRBV4-1; CDR3aa: CASSQTTGRSYEQYF
j_gene: TRBJ2-1; v_gene: TRBV11-3; CDR3aa: CASSLVTDAGAYNEQFF
j_gene: TRBJ2-1; v_gene: TRBV11-2; CDR3aa: CASSPGGRAGVRYNEQFF
j_gene: TRBJ2-7; v_gene: TRBV5-4; CDR3aa: CASSLATSGRSSYEQYF
j_gene: TRBJ2-7; v_gene: TRBV6-5; CDR3aa: CASSSGGNYEQYF
j_gene: TRBJ2-1; v_gene: TRBV30; CDR3aa: CAWSEAAGVHNEQFF
j_gene: TRBJ1-2; v_gene: TRBV25-1; CDR3aa: CASSVGEGSYGYTF
j_gene: TRBJ1-4; v_gene: TRBV7-9; CDR3aa: CASSPIGISEKLFF
j_gene: TRBJ2-7; v_gene: TRBV11-3; CDR3aa: CASRLTLSGRARDEQYF